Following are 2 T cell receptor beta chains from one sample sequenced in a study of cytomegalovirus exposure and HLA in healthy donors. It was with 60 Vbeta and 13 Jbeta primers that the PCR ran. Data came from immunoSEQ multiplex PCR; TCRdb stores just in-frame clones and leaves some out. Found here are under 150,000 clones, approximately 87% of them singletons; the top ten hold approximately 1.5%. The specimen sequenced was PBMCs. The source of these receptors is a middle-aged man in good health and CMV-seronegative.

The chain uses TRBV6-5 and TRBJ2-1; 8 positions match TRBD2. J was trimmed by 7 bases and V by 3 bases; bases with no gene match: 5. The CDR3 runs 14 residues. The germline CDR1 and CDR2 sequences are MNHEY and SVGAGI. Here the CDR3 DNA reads TGTGCCAGCAGTTATAGGGGGACTAGGAATGAGCAGTTCTTC. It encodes CASSYRGTRNEQFF.

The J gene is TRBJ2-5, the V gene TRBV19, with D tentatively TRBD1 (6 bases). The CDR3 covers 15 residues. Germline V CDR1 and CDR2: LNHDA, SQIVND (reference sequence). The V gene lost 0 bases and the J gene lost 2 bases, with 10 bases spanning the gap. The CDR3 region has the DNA TGTGCCAGTAGTATAGATCCTGGACAGCAAGAGACCCAGTACTTC. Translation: CASSIDPGQQETQYF.